This TCR beta chain derives from a study of shared clonotypes between healthy human individuals. Across the study: Those who served as donors were a couple of women and three men between the ages of 18 and 49.

Study-level points and caveats: The four-donor shared clonotypes exceeded non-shared clonotypes in generation probability, with non-shared ones scoring lower.

The study separated CD4+ cells into CD45RA+ naive and CD45RA-negative memory subsets. Between the trimmed V and J ends, which lost 0 bases and 2 bases, there was a span of 6 bases. CDR1 and CDR2 (germline): LGHNA, YSLEER. There are 14 residues in the CDR3. Using immunoSEQ multiplex PCR, the repertoire was profiled, and TCRdb retains in-frame clones only, with some absent. The sample includes some 1 million clones, roughly 80% seen only once; the top ten take about 1.5%. Of note for this clone: The target antigen is unknown.

The chain combines TRBV4-3 with TRBJ2-3; no clear D. Sequencing used memory CD4+ T cells sorted from blood. Subset in this sample: CD45RA-negative fraction. The TCR sequence derives from a man between 18 and 35 years old in good health. CDR3 nucleotide sequence: TGCGCCAGCAGCCAAGACTCTCTCACAGATACGCAGTATTTT. Translated: CASSQDSLTDTQYF.